A single sample gave rise to the 14 T cell receptor beta chains below, sequenced in a study of T-cell memory formation after mild COVID-19. Each CDR3 protein gets one entry after TCRdb re-called the 5' RACE reads with MiXCR. Among about 210,000 distinct CDR3 sequences listed, about 10% were seen once. Sequenced material: PBMCs or a T cell subset sorted from them (not recorded which). These receptors were taken from a man younger than 30 who had mild COVID-19 (a few samples of this study predate the infection). Cell type and time point are not known.

This clonotype was detected only a few times. V is TRBV7-9 and J is TRBJ1-3; D is undetermined. The V end lost 3 bases, the J end lost 8 bases, and 14 bases lay between the germline ends. The germline V gene encodes CDR1 SEHNR and CDR2 FQNEAQ (reference sequence). This CDR3 spans 14 amino acids. CDR3 amino acids: CASSLFGIEDTIYF. The CDR3, as DNA: TGTGCCAGCAGCTTGTTCGGAATTGAGGACACCATATATTTT.

The rearrangement uses TRBV5-1 and TRBJ2-3; 11 nucleotides agree with TRBD1. Trimming took 5 bases from V and 4 from J; bases not matched to a gene: 9. CDR3 length: 16 residues. Germline V gene data show CDR1 as SGHRS and CDR2 as YFSETQ. The CDR3 protein is CASRPRTGGLSDTQYF. The CDR3 DNA follows: TGCGCCAGCAGACCCCGGACAGGGGGCTTATCAGATACGCAGTATTTT.

This clonotype showed up just a few times. The chain links TRBV28 to TRBJ2-7; 8 positions match TRBD1. The V and J ends lost 5 bases and 11 bases, in that order; junction bases with no gene match: 11. Germline V lookup: CDR1 MDHEN, CDR2 SYDVKM. The CDR3 totals 13 residues. CDR3 sequence: CASSPQGAARKYV. DNA for the CDR3: TGTGCCAGCAGTCCCCAGGGGGCGGCTCGGAAGTACGTC.

V and J are TRBV11-2 and TRBJ2-7; D might be TRBD2 (5 bases). V was cut by 4 bases and J by 2 bases, with 12 bases left in between. The CDR3 has 14 residues. CDR1 is SGHAT, CDR2 FQNNGV, per germline. The CDR3 region has the DNA TGTGCCAGCAGCTCCCGGGTGGGAGCCTACGAGCAGTACGTC. Residues: CASSSRVGAYEQYV.

The genes are TRBV18 and TRBJ1-1, with D tentatively TRBD1 (6 bases). V lost 3 bases and J lost 9, with 8 bases in between. Germline-derived CDR1 and CDR2 are KGHSH and LQKENI. The CDR3 consists of 11 residues. The CDR3 here is CASSPDRKAFF. The DNA for the CDR3 is TGTGCCAGCTCACCGGACAGAAAAGCTTTCTTT. Full variable domain (missing parts from reference TRBV18 and TRBJ1-1): NAGVMQNPRHLVRRRGQEARLRCSPMKGHSHVYWYRQLPEEGLKFMVYLQKENIIDESGMPKERFSAEFPKEGPSILRIQQVVRGDSAAYFCASSPDRKAFFGQGTRLTVV.

This chain connects TRBV11-2 to TRBJ2-7, with D unclear. The CDR3 is 12 amino acids. Trimming removed 5 bases at V and 7 bases at J, with 12 bases between. From germline, CDR1 is SGHAT and CDR2 FQNNGV. CDR3 protein: CASSMTVLEQYF. Here the CDR3 DNA reads TGTGCCAGCAGCATGACGGTCCTGGAGCAGTACTTC. The full variable domain, rest sourced from reference TRBV11-2 and TRBJ2-7, is EAGVAQSPRYKIIEKRQSVAFWCNPISGHATLYWYQQILGQGPKLLIQFQNNGVVDDSQLPKDRFSAERLKGVDSTLKIQPAKLEDSAVYLCASSMTVLEQYFGPGTRLTVT.

V gene TRBV28 combines with J gene TRBJ1-3; D possibly corresponds to TRBD1 (5 bases). The V end lost 7 bases, the J end lost 2 bases, and 12 bases lay between the germline ends. The V gene's germline CDR1 is MDHEN and CDR2 SYDVKM. This CDR3 region has 14 residues. CDR3: CASIGGWPGNTIYF. The CDR3 DNA reads TGTGCCAGCATCGGGGGGTGGCCTGGAAACACCATATATTTT.

This clonotype has ten or more counts. The CDR3 nucleotides read TGTGCCAGCAGCTTAGCGGACGGCTACGAGCAGTACTTC. It codes for CASSLADGYEQYF. The chain recombines TRBV7-6 with TRBJ2-7; D gene ambiguous. The germline V gene has CDR1 SGHVS and CDR2 FNYEAQ. The CDR3 consists of 13 residues. The V end was cut by 0 bases, the J end by 3 bases, with 6 bases between. Full variable domain (missing parts from reference TRBV7-6 and TRBJ2-7): GAGVSQSPRYKVTKRGQDVALRCDPISGHVSLYWYRQALGQGPEFLTYFNYEAQQDKSGLPNDRFSAERPEGSISTLTIQRTEQRDSAMYRCASSLADGYEQYFGPGTRLTVT.

V and J are TRBV4-1 and TRBJ2-3, with 7 bases aligning to TRBD2. The germline V gene encodes CDR1 MGHRA and CDR2 YSYEKL. The CDR3 has 15 amino acids. J was trimmed by 1 base and V by 2 bases; bases with no gene match: 3. CDR3 residues: CASSQLAVGTDTQYF. DNA for the CDR3: TGCGCCAGCAGCCAACTAGCGGTAGGCACAGATACGCAGTATTTT.

The chain employs TRBV20-1 and TRBJ1-2; TRBD1 is a possible D gene (6 bases). Per germline, CDR1 DFQATT and CDR2 SNEGSKA (reference sequence). The CDR3 loop spans 14 amino acids. V was shortened by 0 bases and J by 10 bases, with 18 bases between the two germline ends. CDR3: CSARDLQGTGDYTF. As DNA, the CDR3 is TGCAGTGCTAGAGATCTCCAGGGGACTGGTGACTACACCTTC.

This clonotype has only a few counts. This chain links TRBV7-8 with TRBJ2-5; D not resolved. The CDR3 spans 13 residues. With 5 bases removed from V and 4 bases from J, the gap between germline ends came to 11 bases. CDR1 SGHVS and CDR2 FQNEAQ come from the germline V gene. The DNA of the CDR3 is TGTGCCAGCAGCCCTAGGTGGCGAGAGACCCAGTACTTC. This sequence encodes CASSPRWRETQYF.

V is TRBV5-1 and J is TRBJ1-4, with a weak D call TRBD1 (6 bases). Trimming pared 1 base from V and 6 bases from J, leaving 13 bases between. Germline lookup yields CDR1 SGHRS and CDR2 YFSETQ. The CDR3 is made up of 15 amino acids. The DNA for the CDR3 is TGCGCCAGCAGCTTGACCCGGCCAGGGGATGAAAAACTGTTTTTT. Its translation: CASSLTRPGDEKLFF.

This clonotype has only a few counts. V gene TRBV4-3 combines with J gene TRBJ1-4; D is possibly TRBD1 (6 bases). CDR3 length equals 16 residues. The germline CDR1 and CDR2 sequences are LGHNA and YSLEER. V was pared by 1 base and J by 5 bases, with 14 bases between. The DNA for the CDR3 is TGCGCCAGCAGCCAAGCTCAGGGGCGGCGGAATGAAAAACTGTTTTTT. It is translated as CASSQAQGRRNEKLFF.

This clonotype came up many times. The genes are TRBV7-2 and TRBJ1-5; TRBD1 is a possible D gene (6 bases). This CDR3 has 16 amino acids. Germline assignment: CDR1 SGHTA and CDR2 FQGNSA. Trimming pared 2 bases from V and 6 bases from J, leaving 17 bases between. The CDR3 protein is CASSLTGVGGGQPQHF. CDR3 bases: TGTGCCAGCAGCTTAACAGGCGTGGGGGGCGGTCAGCCCCAGCATTTT. Supplemented by reference TRBV7-2 and TRBJ1-5, the full variable domain reads GAGVSQSPSNKVTEKGKDVELRCDPISGHTALYWYRQSLGQGLEFLIYFQGNSAPDKSGLPSDRFSAERTGGSVSTLTIQRTQQEDSAVYLCASSLTGVGGGQPQHFGDGTRLSIL.